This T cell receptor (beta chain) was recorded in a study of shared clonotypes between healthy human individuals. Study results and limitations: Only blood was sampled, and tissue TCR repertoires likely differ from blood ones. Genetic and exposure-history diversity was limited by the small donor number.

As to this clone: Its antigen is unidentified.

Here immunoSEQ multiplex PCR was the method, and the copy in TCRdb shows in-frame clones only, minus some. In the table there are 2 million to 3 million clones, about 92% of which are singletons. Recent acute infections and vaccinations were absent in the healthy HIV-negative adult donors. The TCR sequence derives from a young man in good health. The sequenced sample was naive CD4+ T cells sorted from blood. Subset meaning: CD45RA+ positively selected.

The CDR3 DNA is TGTGCCAGCAGCGTAGGCGGCGTGTACCAAGAGACCCAGTACTTC. Its translation: CASSVGGVYQETQYF. The rearrangement uses TRBV9 and TRBJ2-5; unclear D gene. The germline gives CDR1 SGDLS, CDR2 YYNGEE. The CDR3 has 15 amino acids. With 0 bases removed from V and 0 bases from J, the gap between germline ends came to 9 bases.